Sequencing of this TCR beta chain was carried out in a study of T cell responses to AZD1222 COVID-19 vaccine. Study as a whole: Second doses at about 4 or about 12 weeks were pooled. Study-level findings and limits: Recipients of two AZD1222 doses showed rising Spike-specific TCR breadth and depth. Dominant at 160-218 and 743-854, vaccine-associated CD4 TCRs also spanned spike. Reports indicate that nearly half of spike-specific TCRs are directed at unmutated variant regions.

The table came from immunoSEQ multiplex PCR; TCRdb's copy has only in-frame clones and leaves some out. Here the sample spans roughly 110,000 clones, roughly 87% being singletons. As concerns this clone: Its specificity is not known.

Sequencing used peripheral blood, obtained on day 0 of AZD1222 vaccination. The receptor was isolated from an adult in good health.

The CDR3 coding sequence is TGTGCCTGGGGCAAAGGGACAGCCCGCAACACTGAAGCTTTCTTT. Translated: CAWGKGTARNTEAFF. The chain links TRBV30 to TRBJ1-1; 7 nucleotides align to TRBD1. Per the germline V gene, CDR1 is GTSNPN and CDR2 is SVGIG (reference sequence). J lost 2 bases, V lost 5 bases, and 11 bases had no gene match. The CDR3 runs 15 residues.